Following are 9 T cell receptor beta chains from one sample sequenced in a study of glioma-infiltrating T cells (dated by TCRdb to 2016 to 2017). The run used an Illumina MiSeq. TCR alpha and beta CDR3 regions were amplified with the iRepertoire nested amplicon-rescue multiplex PCR (arm-PCR) platform from RNA. TCRdb applied fastp at Q25 and MiXCR to the public reads, then kept only in-frame beta chains. Every distinct CDR3 protein forms one entry, paired with its most common genes and DNA. Counted in this sample were around 100,000 distinct CDR3 sequences; around 28% of them appeared once. 35% to 55% of the sample goes to the ten largest clones. The sample consisted of glioma tissue, nonneoplastic brain tissue, or PBMCs (not recorded which). These receptors all stem from a human donor with low-grade glioma or glioblastoma, undergoing nonglioma brain surgery, or in good health (not recorded which).

This chain uses TRBV3-1 with TRBJ1-2, with a possible D match to TRBD1 (5 bases). With 1 base removed from V and 5 bases from J, the gap between germline ends came to 5 bases. The CDR3 length is 12 residues. Germline values: CDR1 LGHDT, CDR2 YNNKEL (reference sequence). This chain's CDR3 is CASSQGQYGYTF. CDR3 in DNA: TGTGCCAGCAGCCAAGGACAGTATGGCTACACCTTC. The variable domain in full, with the rest retrieved from reference TRBV3-1 and TRBJ1-2, is DTAVSQTPKYLVTQMGNDKSIKCEQNLGHDTMYWYKQDSKKFLKIMFSYNNKELIINETVPNRFSPKSPDKAHLNLHINSLELGDSAVYFCASSQGQYGYTFGSGTRLTVV.

Ten or more counts support this clonotype. The CDR3 region is CASSQDWNYEQYF. In DNA form, the CDR3 reads TGCGCCAGCAGCCAAGATTGGAACTACGAGCAGTACTTC. The gene calls are TRBV4-3 and TRBJ2-7; the D is unclear. The CDR3 consists of 13 residues. The ends were cut back, 0 bases at V and 3 bases at J, with 6 bases in the middle. Germline V CDR1 and CDR2: LGHNA, YSLEER.

Ten or more counts support this clonotype. The chain employs TRBV3-1 and TRBJ2-3; D call uncertain. With 1 base removed from V and 9 bases from J, the gap between germline ends came to 8 bases. Per the germline V gene, CDR1 is LGHDT and CDR2 is YNNKEL (reference sequence). This CDR3 comprises 12 residues. The chain's CDR3 is CASSQAETTQYF. The CDR3 DNA reads as TGTGCCAGCAGCCAAGCTGAGACCACGCAGTATTTT.

This clonotype was counted ten times or more. J is TRBJ1-2 and V is TRBV2; D gene unclear. With 4 bases removed from V and 1 base from J, the gap between germline ends came to 4 bases. The V gene's germline CDR1 is SNHLY and CDR2 FYNNEI. The CDR3 has 12 amino acids. CDR3 sequence: CASSAVNYGYTF. The CDR3 bases are TGTGCCAGCAGTGCAGTTAACTATGGCTACACCTTC.

This clonotype was detected ten times or more. The V gene is TRBV20-1, the J gene TRBJ2-1, with a possible D match to TRBD2 (7 bases). Trimming removed 6 bases from V and 2 bases from J, with 20 bases in between. The CDR3 loop spans 16 amino acids. The germline gives CDR1 DFQATT, CDR2 SNEGSKA (reference sequence). CDR3 residues: CSASGSGGLTYNEQFF. The CDR3 nucleotides are TGCAGTGCATCCGGGTCCGGGGGGCTGACCTACAATGAGCAGTTCTTC.

This clonotype was picked up a small number of times. This rearrangement joins TRBV7-8 to TRBJ1-2; D is possibly TRBD1 (6 bases). Deletions cut 5 bases from V and 6 bases from J, with 19 bases between. The CDR3 runs to 15 residues. Looked up from germline, CDR1 is SGHVS and CDR2 is FQNEAQ. Written as DNA, the CDR3 is TGTGCCAGCAGCGCTCGTACCACAGGGTTTGATGGCTACACCTTC. Translating gives CASSARTTGFDGYTF. Supplemented by reference TRBV7-8 and TRBJ1-2, the full variable domain reads GAGVSQSPRYKVAKRGQDVALRCDPISGHVSLFWYQQALGQGPEFLTYFQNEAQLDKSGLPSDRFFAERPEGSVSTLKIQRTQQEDSAVYLCASSARTTGFDGYTFGSGTRLTVV.

This clonotype was seen repeatedly, ten times or more. J is TRBJ1-1 and V is TRBV10-3; the D is unclear. The V gene lost 0 bases and the J gene lost 8 bases, with 7 bases spanning the gap. CDR1 is ENHRY and CDR2 is SYGVKD in the germline V gene. The CDR3 loop spans 12 amino acids. For the CDR3, the DNA is TGTGCCATCAGTGAGTCTAAAATAGAAGCTTTCTTT. Translation: CAISESKIEAFF.

This clonotype was counted ten times or more. The chain is built from TRBV11-2 and TRBJ1-5; 8 bases are shared with TRBD1. J gave up 6 bases and V 4 bases, and 2 bases lay outside the gene matches. This CDR3 spans 13 amino acids. Per the germline V gene, CDR1 is SGHAT and CDR2 is FQNNGV. CDR3 amino acids: CASSSGGGQPQHF. In DNA, the CDR3 is TGTGCCAGCAGCTCAGGGGGCGGTCAGCCCCAGCATTTT.

The genes are TRBV7-2 and TRBJ1-3, with D unresolved. The CDR3 length is 15 residues. V lost 2 bases, J lost 4 bases, and 12 bases lay in between. CDR1 is SGHTA and CDR2 is FQGNSA in the germline V gene. The CDR3 DNA reads TGTGCCAGCAGCTTAACCCACTACGGAGGAAACACCATATATTTT. Residues: CASSLTHYGGNTIYF. Drawing the rest from reference TRBV7-2 and TRBJ1-3, the complete variable domain is GAGVSQSPSNKVTEKGKDVELRCDPISGHTALYWYRQSLGQGLEFLIYFQGNSAPDKSGLPSDRFSAERTGGSVSTLTIQRTQQEDSAVYLCASSLTHYGGNTIYFGEGSWLTVV.